The clone carrying this TCR beta chain came up a few times. The J segment lost 7 bases and the V segment lost 5 bases, leaving 6 bases of the junction unmatched. The CDR3 is 13 amino acids. The germline CDR1 and CDR2 sequences are SGHTA and FQGNSA. The authors ran a second PCR of 7 to 11 cycles using a sample-barcoded 5' primer and a J-beta primer mix. Each CDR3 protein gets one entry after TCRdb re-called the 5' RACE reads with MiXCR. Seen here are over 1,500,000 distinct CDR3 sequences, 49% observed once, and the top ten hold approximately 2.1%. The record originates from a study of blood T cells in healthy people across ages.

V usage is TRBV7-2 and J usage is TRBJ2-3; 7 bases line up with TRBD2. The source is a woman between 40 and 50 years old in good health. Sequencing input: blood. Here the CDR3 reads CASSLGGYYTQYF. As DNA, the CDR3 is TGTGCCAGCAGCCTCGGGGGGTATTATACGCAGTATTTT. The complete variable domain, with remaining parts taken from reference TRBV7-2 and TRBJ2-3, reads GAGVSQSPSNKVTEKGKDVELRCDPISGHTALYWYRQSLGQGLEFLIYFQGNSAPDKSGLPSDRFSAERTGGSVSTLTIQRTQQEDSAVYLCASSLGGYYTQYFGPGTRLTVL.